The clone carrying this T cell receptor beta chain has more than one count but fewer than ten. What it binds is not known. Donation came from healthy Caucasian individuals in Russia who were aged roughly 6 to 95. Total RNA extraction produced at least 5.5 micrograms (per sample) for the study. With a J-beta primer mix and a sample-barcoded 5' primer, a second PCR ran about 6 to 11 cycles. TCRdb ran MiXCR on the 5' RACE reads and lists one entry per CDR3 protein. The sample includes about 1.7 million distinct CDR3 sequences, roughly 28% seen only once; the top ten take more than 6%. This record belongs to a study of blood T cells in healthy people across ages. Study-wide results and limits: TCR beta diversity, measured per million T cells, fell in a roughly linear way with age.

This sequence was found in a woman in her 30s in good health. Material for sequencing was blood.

Here the CDR3 DNA reads TGCAGTGCCAGACGACCAGGACTAGCGGGCACCGGGGAGCTGTTTTTT. It specifies CSARRPGLAGTGELFF. This chain uses TRBV20-1 with TRBJ2-2; TRBD2 aligns across 11 bases. The CDR3 runs 16 residues. Germline CDR1 is DFQATT and CDR2 is SNEGSKA (reference sequence). With 6 bases clipped from V and 4 bases from J, the junction kept 10 bases outside the gene matches.